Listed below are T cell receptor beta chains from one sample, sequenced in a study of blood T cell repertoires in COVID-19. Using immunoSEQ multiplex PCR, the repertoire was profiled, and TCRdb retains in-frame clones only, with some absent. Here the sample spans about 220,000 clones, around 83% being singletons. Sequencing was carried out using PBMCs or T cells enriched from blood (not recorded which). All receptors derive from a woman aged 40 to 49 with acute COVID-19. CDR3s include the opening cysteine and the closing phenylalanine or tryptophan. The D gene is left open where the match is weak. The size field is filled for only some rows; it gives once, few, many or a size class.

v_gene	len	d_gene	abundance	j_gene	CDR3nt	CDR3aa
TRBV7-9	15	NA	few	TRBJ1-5	TGTGCCAGCAGCTTCGGGGGGTTGGGGAATCAGCCCCAGCATTTT	CASSFGGLGNQPQHF
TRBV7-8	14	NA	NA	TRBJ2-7	TGTGCCAGCAGCCAGGGGCCATTACGTGACGAGCAGTACTTC	CASSQGPLRDEQYF
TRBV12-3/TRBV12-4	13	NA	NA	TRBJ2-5	TGTGCCAGCAGTTTGGAGGGTTCAAAGACCCAGTACTTC	CASSLEGSKTQYF
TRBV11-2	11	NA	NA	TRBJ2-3	TGTGCCAGCAGCCTACAGAATACGCAGTATTTT	CASSLQNTQYF
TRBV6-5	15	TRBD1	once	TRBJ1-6	TGTGCCAGCAGCAAGAGGGACAGCAATAATTCACCCCTCCACTTT	CASSKRDSNNSPLHF
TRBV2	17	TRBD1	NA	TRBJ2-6	TGTGCCAGCAGCGTGACAGGGGGCGCTGCTGGGGCCAACGTCCTGACTTTC	CASSVTGGAAGANVLTF
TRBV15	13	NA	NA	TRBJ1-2	TGTGCCACCAGCTCAACAGGCGCCCTTGGCTACACCTTC	CATSSTGALGYTF
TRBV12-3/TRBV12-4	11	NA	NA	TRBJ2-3	TGTGCCAGCACAGTTGGAGATACGCAGTATTTT	CASTVGDTQYF
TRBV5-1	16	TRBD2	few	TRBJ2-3	TGCGCCAGCAGCTTGGCCCAGGCTAGCGGGAGTGATACGCAGTATTTT	CASSLAQASGSDTQYF
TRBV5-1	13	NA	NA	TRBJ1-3	TGCGCCAGCCGACAGGTCTCTGGAAACACCATATATTTT	CASRQVSGNTIYF
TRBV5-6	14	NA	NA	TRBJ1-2	TGTGCCAGCAGACCTTTCGGAGGTGCTTATGGCTACACCTTC	CASRPFGGAYGYTF
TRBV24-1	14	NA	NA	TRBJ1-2	TGTGCCACCAGCAACAGATTCCCCCCCTATGGCTACACCTTC	CATSNRFPPYGYTF
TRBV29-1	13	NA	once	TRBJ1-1	TGCAGCGTCGTCTATTCCATGAACACTGAAGCTTTCTTT	CSVVYSMNTEAFF
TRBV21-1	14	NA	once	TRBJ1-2	TGTGCCAGCAGCCGCAACAGGGGAAACTATGGCTACACCTTC	CASSRNRGNYGYTF